This paragraph covers one TCR beta chain sequence. The sample is drawn from a study of blood T cell repertoires in COVID-19. Study-level information: Researchers got acute and convalescent COVID-19 samples from the United States, Italy and Spain.

Germline V gene data show CDR1 as SGDLS and CDR2 as YYNGEE. The CDR3 has 20 amino acids. V was clipped by 0 bases and J by 2 bases; unmatched bases: 15. Assay: immunoSEQ multiplex PCR; the TCRdb copy retains only in-frame clones and omits some. Of roughly 150,000 clones in the sample, 60% to 85% were seen once. Material for sequencing was peripheral blood. The chain carries TRBV9 and TRBJ2-5; 11 bases are a match to TRBD2. The sequence came from an older woman with COVID-19, enrolled during active disease. CDR3 region: CASSVAGASGGLESQETQYF. DNA of the CDR3: TGTGCCAGCAGCGTAGCCGGGGCTAGCGGGGGGCTTGAGTCGCAAGAGACCCAGTACTTC. The entire variable domain, with the rest obtained from reference TRBV9 and TRBJ2-5, is as follows: DSGVTQTPKHLITATGQRVTLRCSPRSGDLSVYWYQQSLDQGLQFLIQYYNGEERAKGNILERFSAQQFPDLHSELNLSSLELGDSALYFCASSVAGASGGLESQETQYFGPGTRLLVL.